This T cell receptor beta chain was obtained from a study of cytomegalovirus exposure and HLA in healthy donors. As for this clone: Its target is not known.

Study observations and caveats: V- and J-gene trimming in TCR beta was tied to a missense DCLRE1C variant by an analysis performed later. Most TCR sequences were uncommon, yet certain public TCRs appeared in many donors. Follow-up analysis found HLA locus-dependent TCR association rates, highest for DRB1 and lowest for HLA-C. About 87% or about 30% of the time was how often most TCR beta V segments were productive, according to an earlier analysis.

PCR used 60 Vbeta primers and 13 Jbeta primers. The method was immunoSEQ multiplex PCR; TCRdb's version includes in-frame clones alone and lacks a portion of them. The sample table includes fewer than 45,000 clones. This receptor was obtained from a woman in her twenties or thirties in good health and CMV-seronegative. The sample comprised PBMCs.

The CDR3 DNA reads as TGTGCCAGCAGCCGATCGGGACTAACCATGGAGCAGTACTTC. This encodes CASSRSGLTMEQYF. The V call is TRBV11-2, the J call TRBJ2-7; 7 nucleotides agree with TRBD2. Germline trimming cut 5 bases from V and 7 bases from J; bases unmatched to any gene: 11. CDR1 is SGHAT and CDR2 is FQNNGV in the germline V gene. The CDR3 loop spans 14 amino acids.